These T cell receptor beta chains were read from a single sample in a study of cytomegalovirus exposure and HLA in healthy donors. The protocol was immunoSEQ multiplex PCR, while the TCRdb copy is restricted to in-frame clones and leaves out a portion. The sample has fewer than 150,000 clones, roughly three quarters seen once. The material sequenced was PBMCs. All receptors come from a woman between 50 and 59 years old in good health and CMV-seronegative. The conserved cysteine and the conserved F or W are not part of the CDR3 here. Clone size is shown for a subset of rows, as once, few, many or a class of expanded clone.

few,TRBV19,ASSIEGRGNYGYT
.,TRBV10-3,ATSEGRTEAF
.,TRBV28,ASSPSTSSYNEQF
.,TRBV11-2,ASSWDRGYFEAF
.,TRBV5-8,ASSFLGHLIATNEKLF
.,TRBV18,ASSPPNRQALTYGYT
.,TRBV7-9,ASSFSAGTGGGGYT
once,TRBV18,ASSPGLATGDNSPLH
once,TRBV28,ASRGGHDNSPLH
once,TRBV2,ASSDDAGGSSEAF
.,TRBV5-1,ASSLEQGVTEAF
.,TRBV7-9,ASSELATNEKLF
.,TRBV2,ASSYYMNTEAF
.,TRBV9,ASSVGGGGTMNTEAF
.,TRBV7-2,ASSLNRGRETQY
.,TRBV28,ASTLGRRRDSPLH
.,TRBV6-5,ASSYRESYEQY
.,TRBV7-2,ASSLGTSVSITEAF
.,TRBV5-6,ASSRDQGASTQY
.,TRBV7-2,ASSLWGGGSSYNEQF
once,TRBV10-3,AIRTGYSTDTQY
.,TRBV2,ASSPGGYEQY
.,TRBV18,ASSPRTGSLSTEAF
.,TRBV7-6,ASSAQTGGTEAF
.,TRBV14,ASSQERGFLGELF
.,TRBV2,ASRETGQNHEQY
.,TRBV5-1,ASSLEGGNQPQH
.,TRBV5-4,ASSLNRGRDGYT
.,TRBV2,ASSASGVPLGTNEKLF
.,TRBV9,ASSPRQGEAF
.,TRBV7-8,ASSQGTGGLEKLF
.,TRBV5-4,ASSLQGATYEQY
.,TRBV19,ASSIHVDRGVSNEKLF
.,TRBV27,ASSPISDRGHNTEAF
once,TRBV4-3,ASSQGLVYEQY
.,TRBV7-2,ASSLSRAYLNEQF
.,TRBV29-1,SVAGSALNTEAF
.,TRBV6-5,ASSYSHSNQPQH
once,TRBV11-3,ASSLGTVAGGLLETQY
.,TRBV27,ASSTGTGFAPLH
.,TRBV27,ASSLSGGFWDTEAF
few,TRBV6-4,ASKGQRTDTQY
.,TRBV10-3,AITRGRGSTDTQY
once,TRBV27,ASSFYRDQPQH
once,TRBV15,ATSRVAGGPSNTEAF
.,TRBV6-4,ASSDSGGGDEQF
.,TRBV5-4,ASSPGDSLAETQY